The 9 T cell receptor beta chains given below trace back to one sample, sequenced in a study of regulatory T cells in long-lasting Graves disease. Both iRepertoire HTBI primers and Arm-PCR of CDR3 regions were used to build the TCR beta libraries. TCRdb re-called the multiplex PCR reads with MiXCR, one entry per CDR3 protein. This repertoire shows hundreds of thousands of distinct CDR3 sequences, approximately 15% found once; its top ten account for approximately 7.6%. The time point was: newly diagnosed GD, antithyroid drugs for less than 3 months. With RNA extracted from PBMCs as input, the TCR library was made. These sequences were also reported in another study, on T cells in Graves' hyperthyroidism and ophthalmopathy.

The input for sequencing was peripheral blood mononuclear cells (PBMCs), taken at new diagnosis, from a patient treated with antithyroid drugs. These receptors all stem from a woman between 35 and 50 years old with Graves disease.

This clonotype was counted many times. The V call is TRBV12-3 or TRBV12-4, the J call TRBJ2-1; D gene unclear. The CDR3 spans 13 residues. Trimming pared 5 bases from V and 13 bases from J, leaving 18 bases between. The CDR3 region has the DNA TGTGCCAGCAGTAGGGCCATAGGGATCGAACAGTTCTTC. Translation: CASSRAIGIEQFF.

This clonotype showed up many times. Written as DNA, the CDR3 is TGTGCCAGCAGTCCGGGACTAGCGGGATCTGAGCAGTTCTTC. Amino acid sequence: CASSPGLAGSEQFF. The rearrangement joins TRBV2 to TRBJ2-1, with TRBD2 matching over 13 bases. The germline V gene has CDR1 SNHLY and CDR2 FYNNEI. The CDR3 loop spans 14 amino acids. Trimming took 5 bases from V and 9 from J; bases not matched to a gene: 4. Together with reference TRBV2 and TRBJ2-1, the CDR3 gives the full variable domain: EPEVTQTPSHQVTQMGQEVILRCVPISNHLYFYWYRQILGQKVEFLVSFYNNEISEKSEIFDDQFSVERPDGSNFTLKIRSTKLEDSAMYFCASSPGLAGSEQFFGPGTRLTVL.

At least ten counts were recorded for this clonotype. CDR3 loop: CASSLAIRASGRALNTGELFF. The CDR3 DNA follows: TGTGCCAGCAGCTTAGCCATCCGAGCTAGCGGGAGGGCGTTGAACACCGGGGAGCTGTTTTTT. The rearrangement joins TRBV7-8 to TRBJ2-2; 12 bases are a match to TRBD2. This CDR3 has 21 residues. Per the germline V gene, CDR1 is SGHVS and CDR2 is FQNEAQ. After removal of 0 bases from V and 1 base from J, the junction contained 12 bases not matched to a gene. The variable domain in full, with the rest retrieved from reference TRBV7-8 and TRBJ2-2, is GAGVSQSPRYKVAKRGQDVALRCDPISGHVSLFWYQQALGQGPEFLTYFQNEAQLDKSGLPSDRFFAERPEGSVSTLKIQRTQQEDSAVYLCASSLAIRASGRALNTGELFFGEGSRLTVL.

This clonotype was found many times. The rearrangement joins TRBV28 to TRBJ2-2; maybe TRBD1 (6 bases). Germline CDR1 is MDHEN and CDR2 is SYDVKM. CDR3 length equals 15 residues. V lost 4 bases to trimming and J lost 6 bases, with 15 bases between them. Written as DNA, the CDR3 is TGTGCCAGCAGTTCGGACTTACAGGGTGCCGGGGAGCTGTTTTTT. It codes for CASSSDLQGAGELFF.

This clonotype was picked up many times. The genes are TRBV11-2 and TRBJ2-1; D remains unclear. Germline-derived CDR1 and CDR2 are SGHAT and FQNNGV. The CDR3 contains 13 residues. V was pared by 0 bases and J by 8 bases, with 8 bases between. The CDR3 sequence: CASSLEIFDEQFF. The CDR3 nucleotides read TGTGCCAGCAGCTTAGAGATATTCGATGAGCAGTTCTTC.

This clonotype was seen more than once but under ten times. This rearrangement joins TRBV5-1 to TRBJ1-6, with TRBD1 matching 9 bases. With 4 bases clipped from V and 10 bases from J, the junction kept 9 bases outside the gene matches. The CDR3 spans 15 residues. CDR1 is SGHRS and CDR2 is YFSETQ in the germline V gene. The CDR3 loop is CASSTTGTGNSPLHF. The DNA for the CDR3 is TGCGCCAGCAGCACCACCGGGACAGGGAACTCACCCCTCCACTTT. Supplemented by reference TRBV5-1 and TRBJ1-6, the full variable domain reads KAGVTQTPRYLIKTRGQQVTLSCSPISGHRSVSWYQQTPGQGLQFLFEYFSETQRNKGNFPGRFSGRQFSNSRSEMNVSTLELGDSALYLCASSTTGTGNSPLHFGNGTRLTVT.

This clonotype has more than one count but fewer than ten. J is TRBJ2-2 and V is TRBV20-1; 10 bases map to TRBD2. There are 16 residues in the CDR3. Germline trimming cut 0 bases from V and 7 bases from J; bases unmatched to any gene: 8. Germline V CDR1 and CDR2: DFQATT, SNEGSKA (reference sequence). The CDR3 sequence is CSARERPSGSVGELFF. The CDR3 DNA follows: TGCAGTGCTAGAGAGAGGCCTAGCGGGAGCGTCGGGGAGCTGTTTTTT.

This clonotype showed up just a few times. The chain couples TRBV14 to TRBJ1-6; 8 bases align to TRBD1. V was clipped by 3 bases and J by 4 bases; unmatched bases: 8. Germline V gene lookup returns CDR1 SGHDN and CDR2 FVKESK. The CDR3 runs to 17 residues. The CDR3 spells CASSHRTGLLYNSPLHF. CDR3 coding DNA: TGTGCCAGCAGCCACCGGACAGGGTTATTATATAATTCACCCCTCCACTTT.

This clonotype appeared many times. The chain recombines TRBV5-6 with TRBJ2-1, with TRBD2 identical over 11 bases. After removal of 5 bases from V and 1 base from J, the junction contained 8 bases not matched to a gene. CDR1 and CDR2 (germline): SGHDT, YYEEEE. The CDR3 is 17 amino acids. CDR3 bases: TGTGCCAGCAGACATGGACTAGCGGGCCTTTCCTACAATGAGCAGTTCTTC. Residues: CASRHGLAGLSYNEQFF.